Sequencing of this T cell receptor (beta chain) was carried out in a study of blood T cell repertoires in COVID-19 (dated by TCRdb to 2019 to 2021). Study-wide context: Samples from collaborators originated in the United States, Italy and Spain and spanned both the acute and convalescent phases of COVID-19. Samples came from the ongoing ImmuneRACE study (first 160 participants) plus 1,254 subjects from 6 global collaborators. Where HLA class I and class II types were available, the types were taken from metadata supplied by the sample provider, not from assay-based typing. A de-identified subject ID, COVID-19 status, age in years and sex were almost always included in the sample metadata. The material from the prospective study consisted of cDNA or gDNA derived from T cells, B-cell-depleted T cells, or PBMCs. The repertoires were released in a freely available public database meant as a resource for research on the immune response to SARS-CoV-2. Subjects who had been exposed to COVID-19, were actively infected with it, or had recovered from it provided the deeply sampled blood TCRbeta repertoires that made up the dataset. Overall study results and their limits: Clinical and demographic metadata were provided uncurated, with the amount varying by source and participant.

The immunoSEQ Assay, a bias-controlled multiplex PCR, was used to amplify TCRbeta CDR3 regions from genomic DNA. Per the original workflow: The number of nucleated cells in each sample was estimated from the amplification of reference gene primers within the assay. Sequence reads were collapsed and filtered to measure the absolute abundance of every unique TCRbeta CDR3 rearrangement. Productive Simpson clonality was computed per sample as the square root of Simpson's diversity index over productive rearrangements. TCRdb provides this immuneACCESS table in a form limited to in-frame rearrangements. Some clones are lacking; in checked studies, under half of them reflect an unresolved V gene, and why the rest are absent is not known. V and J calls and clone size are given by that table; D and trimming were obtained from the DNA. For this sample the table gives roughly 300,000 clones, of which roughly 90% were detected only once. The biggest ten clones account for around 20% of the sample.

Participants in the prospective study were aged roughly 18 to 90 years, lived in under 30 United States geographic areas, and enrolled through a virtual design. To assign participants to cohorts, the prospective study relied on clinical history that participants themselves reported in a screening survey and a study questionnaire. Recovered participants in ImmuneRACE Cohort 3 were defined as having two consecutive negative NP/OP PCR tests, clearance from a healthcare professional, or resolution of symptoms. In the prospective study, whole blood, serum and a nasopharyngeal or oropharyngeal swab were collected from each participant by mobile phlebotomists. Prospective study participants could optionally give additional blood draws and questionnaires over an approximately 2-month period. Blood samples from the prospective study were shipped frozen or at room temperature prior to DNA extraction. This clone showed up just once. Its antigen specificity is not known. The record has no base qualities; no much larger clone is one base away.

The germline V gene sets CDR1 to SGHTA and CDR2 to FQGTGA. Inclusive of the bounding cysteine and phenylalanine, the CDR3 is 16 residues long. The read is trimmed to its CDR3 DNA, 48 bases read in frame from base 1. The V end loses 0 bases and the J end loses 5 bases, and a stretch of 16 bases separates them. Rearrangement joined TRBV7-3 to TRBJ2-5, with TRBD1 perhaps the D gene, on 6 matching bases. Material: PBMCs or T cells enriched from blood (not recorded which). The TCR comes from a woman in her thirties who had recovered from COVID-19. Read as DNA, the sequence is TGTGCCAGCAGCTTAACGGGCACAGGGCTGGGGGAGACCCAGTACTTC. This translates into CASSLTGTGLGETQYF.